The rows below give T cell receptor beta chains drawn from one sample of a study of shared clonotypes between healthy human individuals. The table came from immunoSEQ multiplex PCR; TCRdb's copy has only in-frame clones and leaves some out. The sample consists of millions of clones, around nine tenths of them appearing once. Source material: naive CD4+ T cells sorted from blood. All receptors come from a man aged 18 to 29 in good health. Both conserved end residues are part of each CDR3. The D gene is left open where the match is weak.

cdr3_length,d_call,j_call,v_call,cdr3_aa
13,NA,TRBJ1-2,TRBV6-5,CASSYTNFYGYTF
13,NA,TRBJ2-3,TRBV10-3,CAITTINGDTQYF
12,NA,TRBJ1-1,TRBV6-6,CASSYMNTEAFF
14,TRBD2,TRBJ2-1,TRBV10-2,CASKAGDSYNEQFF
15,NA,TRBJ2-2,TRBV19,CASSIRQTNTGELFF
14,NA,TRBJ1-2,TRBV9,CASSATQGPWGYTF
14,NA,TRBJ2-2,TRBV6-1,CASSPRGGTGELFF
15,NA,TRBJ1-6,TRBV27,CASSFVSSYNSPLHF
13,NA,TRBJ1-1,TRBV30,CAWSPDANTEAFF
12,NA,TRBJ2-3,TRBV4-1,CASSQTTDTQYF
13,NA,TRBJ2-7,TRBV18,CASSPVAAYEQYF
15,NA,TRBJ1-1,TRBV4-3,CASSQPGQGHTEAFF
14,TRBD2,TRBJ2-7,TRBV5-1,CASSFTGTSYEQYF
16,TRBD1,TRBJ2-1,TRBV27,CASSFGGTGFYNEQFF
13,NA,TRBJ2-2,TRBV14,CASSQDYTGELFF
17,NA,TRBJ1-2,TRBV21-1,CASFPGQGHFFNYGYTF
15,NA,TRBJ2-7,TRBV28,CASSSVGTLSYEQYF
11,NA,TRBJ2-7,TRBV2,CAYSWGYEQYF
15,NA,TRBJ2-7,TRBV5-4,CASSLEARSSYEQYF